This T cell receptor beta chain was obtained from a study of shared clonotypes between healthy human individuals (dated by TCRdb to 2019 to 2021). At the level of the whole study: The cohort included three men and a couple of women between 18 and 49 years of age. To estimate repertoire size and how much clonotype sharing occurs between individuals, the study deeply sequenced the blood TCR repertoires of about 5 healthy adults. Libraries were prepared and TCR repertoires were sequenced by different laboratories using diverse techniques, in order to increase sequencing depth and limit assay-specific biases. Leukapheresis yielded between about 0.94 and 8.9 billion PBMCs per donor.

As concerns this clone: The antigen it recognizes is unknown. It has no much larger one-base neighbor in the sample; base qualities were not kept.

Compared with germline, V lacks 5 bases and J lacks 1 base; bases without a gene match: 5. From the cysteine up to the phenylalanine, the CDR3 has a length of 15 residues. Solely the CDR3 DNA is kept, with 45 bases framed from the first base. According to the germline V gene (reference sequence), CDR1 reads SEHNR and CDR2 reads FQNEAQ. Healthy HIV-negative adults with no recently reported acute infections or vaccinations were included as donors. Only Caucasian adults living in Nashville, Tennessee, USA were represented among the donors. For unsorted samples, some 90 million PBMCs were counted and genomic DNA was extracted with the QIAamp DNA Blood Mini kit. After blood collection by leukapheresis, PBMCs were isolated using Ficoll-Histopaque density gradient centrifugation and then cryopreserved in the vapor phase of liquid nitrogen. On the study overall, not on this receptor specifically: The small number of donors limited the genetic and exposure-history diversity represented. Sampling was limited to blood, and TCR repertoires in tissue likely differ from TCR repertoires in blood. Pairwise subsampling indicated that sequencing depth was expected to affect the degree of clonotype sharing among donors.

Using the deep immunoSEQ assay, TCR CDR3 regions were amplified from genomic DNA by multiplex PCR. Extracted genomic DNA from each cell subset was spread evenly across all wells of several immunoSEQ 96-well plates, with each plate serving as a replicate. For unsorted PBMC, approximately 0.3 ug genomic DNA, equal to 25,000 to 35,000 T cell genomes, was loaded into each replicate PCR. Ten immunoSEQ deep assay plates were used to sequence the unsorted PBMC genomic DNA. The purified libraries were quantified using a Qubit 3.0 fluorometer, sized with a Bioanalyzer 2100, and then quantified again using the KAPA Library Quantification kit. A separate single-read 150-cycle Illumina NextSeq 550 flow cell was used to sequence each immunoSEQ 96-well plate. The paper's data handling went like this. Because the immunoSEQ output held only junctional sequences and lacked quality scores, the filtering could not match the filtering applied to full-length reads. To assign V/J genes and CDR3, sequences were annotated using PyIR, a Python wrapper for IgBLAST v1.9, with IMGT germline references. Any read was removed if the V/J assignment was weak (E-value above 1e-6), the CDR3 was missing, or the read contained stop codons, out-of-frame junctions, or ambiguous translated residues. V3J clonotypes were defined by identical inferred V gene, J gene, and CDR3 amino acid sequence. To compute the percentage overlap between repertoires, the number of shared unique clonotypes was divided by the size of the smaller repertoire. Richness of each repertoire was evaluated using RTK rarefaction, the Chao1 estimator, and Recon v2.1 estimates of unobserved clonotypes. TCRdb obtained this table from immuneACCESS and retained in-frame rearrangements with V and J assigned. These tables miss some clones; where compared with another copy, unresolved V genes account for less than half of the shortfall, and the remainder is unexplained. Clone size and V and J calls were adopted from that table, with D and trimming inferred from the DNA. A total of hundreds of thousands of clones appear in this sample, roughly four fifths of them only once. Jointly, the top ten make up around 12% of the sample.

This TCR derives from a woman between 40 and 50 years old in good health. Some clones in this sample may be carry-over from other donors' samples. Sequencing was carried out using PBMCs. This receptor chain uses TRBV7-9 and TRBJ2-5; TRBD2 fits 9 bases in the junction. The CDR3 sequence is CASSTGLAAQETQYF. Here is the DNA: TGTGCCAGCAGCACGGGACTAGCAGCCCAAGAGACCCAGTACTTC.